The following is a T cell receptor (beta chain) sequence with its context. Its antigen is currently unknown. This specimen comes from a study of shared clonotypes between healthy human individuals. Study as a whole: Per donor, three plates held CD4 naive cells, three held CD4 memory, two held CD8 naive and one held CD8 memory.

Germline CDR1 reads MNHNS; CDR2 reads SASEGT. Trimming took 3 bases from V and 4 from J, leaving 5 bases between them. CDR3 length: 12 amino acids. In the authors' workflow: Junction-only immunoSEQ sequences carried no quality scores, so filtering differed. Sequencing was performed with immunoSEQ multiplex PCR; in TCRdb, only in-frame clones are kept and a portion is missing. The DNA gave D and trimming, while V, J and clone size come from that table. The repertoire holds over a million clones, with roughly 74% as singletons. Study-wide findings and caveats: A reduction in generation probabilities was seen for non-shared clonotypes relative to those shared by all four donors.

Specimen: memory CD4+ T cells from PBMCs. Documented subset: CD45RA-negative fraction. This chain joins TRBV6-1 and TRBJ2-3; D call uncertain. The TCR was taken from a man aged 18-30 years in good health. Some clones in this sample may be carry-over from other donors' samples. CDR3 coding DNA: TGTGCCAGCAGTGATAACGCAGATACGCAGTATTTT. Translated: CASSDNADTQYF.